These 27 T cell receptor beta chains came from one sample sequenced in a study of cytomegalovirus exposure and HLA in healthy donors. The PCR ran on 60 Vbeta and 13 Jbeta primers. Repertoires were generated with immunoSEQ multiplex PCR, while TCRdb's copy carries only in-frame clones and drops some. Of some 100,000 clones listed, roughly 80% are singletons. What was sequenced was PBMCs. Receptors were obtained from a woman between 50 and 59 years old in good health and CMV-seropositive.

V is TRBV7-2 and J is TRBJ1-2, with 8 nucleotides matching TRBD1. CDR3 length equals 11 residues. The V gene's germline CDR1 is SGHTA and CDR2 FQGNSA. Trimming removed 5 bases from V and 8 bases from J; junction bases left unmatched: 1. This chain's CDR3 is CASSTGGGYTF. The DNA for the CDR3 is TGTGCCAGCAGCACAGGGGGGGGCTACACCTTC.

The CDR3 DNA is TGTGCCAGCAGCTTCGCGGGGACTAGCGGGCCCACAGATACGCAGTATTTT. Protein: CASSFAGTSGPTDTQYF. This chain connects TRBV5-8 to TRBJ2-3; 12 bases map to TRBD2. The CDR3 has 17 residues. Germline V gene data show CDR1 as SGHTS and CDR2 as YDEGEE. Trimming took 2 bases from V and 2 from J; bases not matched to a gene: 6.

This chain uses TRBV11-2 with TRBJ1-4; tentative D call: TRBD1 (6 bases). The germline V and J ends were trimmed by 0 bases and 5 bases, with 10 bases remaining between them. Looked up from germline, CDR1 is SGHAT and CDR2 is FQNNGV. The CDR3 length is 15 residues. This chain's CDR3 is CASSLEGAPNEKLFF. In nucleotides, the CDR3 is TGTGCCAGCAGCTTAGAGGGGGCCCCGAATGAAAAACTGTTTTTT. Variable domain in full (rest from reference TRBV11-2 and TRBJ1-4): EAGVAQSPRYKIIEKRQSVAFWCNPISGHATLYWYQQILGQGPKLLIQFQNNGVVDDSQLPKDRFSAERLKGVDSTLKIQPAKLEDSAVYLCASSLEGAPNEKLFFGSGTQLSVL.

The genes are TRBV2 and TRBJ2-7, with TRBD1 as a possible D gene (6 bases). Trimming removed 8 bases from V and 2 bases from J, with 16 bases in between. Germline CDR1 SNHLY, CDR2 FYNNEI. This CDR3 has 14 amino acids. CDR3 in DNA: TGTGCCAGCTGCCGGGACACTAGAACCTACGAGCAGTACTTC. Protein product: CASCRDTRTYEQYF. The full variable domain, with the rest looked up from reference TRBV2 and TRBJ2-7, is EPEVTQTPSHQVTQMGQEVILRCVPISNHLYFYWYRQILGQKVEFLVSFYNNEISEKSEIFDDQFSVERPDGSNFTLKIRSTKLEDSAMYFCASCRDTRTYEQYFGPGTRLTVT.

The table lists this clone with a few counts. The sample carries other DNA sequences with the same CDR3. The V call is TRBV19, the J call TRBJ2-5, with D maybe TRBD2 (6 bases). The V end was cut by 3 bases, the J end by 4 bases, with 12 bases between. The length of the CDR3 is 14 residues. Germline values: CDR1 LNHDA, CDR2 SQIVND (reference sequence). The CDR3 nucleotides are TGTGCCAGTAGTATTAGGAGGGGAGGAGAGACCCAGTACTTC. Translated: CASSIRRGGETQYF.

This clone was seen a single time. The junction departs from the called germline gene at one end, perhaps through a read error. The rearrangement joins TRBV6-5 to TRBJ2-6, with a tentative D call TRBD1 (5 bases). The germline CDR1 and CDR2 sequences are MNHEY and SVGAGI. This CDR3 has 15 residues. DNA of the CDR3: TGTGCCAGCAGTTTAGGGATTCCTGGGGCCAACGGCCTGACTTTC. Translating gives CASSLGIPGANGLTF.

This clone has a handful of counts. The CDR3: CASSYSIRESPLHF. In nucleotides, the CDR3 is TGTGCCAGCAGTTACTCGATTAGGGAGTCACCCCTCCACTTT. The rearrangement links TRBV6-6 to TRBJ1-6; unclear D gene. V was clipped by 0 bases and J by 10 bases, with 10 bases between them. This CDR3 is built from 14 residues. Germline CDR1 MNHNY, CDR2 SVGAGI (reference sequence).

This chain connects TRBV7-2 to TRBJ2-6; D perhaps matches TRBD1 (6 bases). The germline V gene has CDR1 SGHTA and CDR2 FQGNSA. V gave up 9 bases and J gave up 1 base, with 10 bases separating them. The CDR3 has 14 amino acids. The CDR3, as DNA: TGTGCCAGTCACAGGGTATCTGGGGCCAACGTCCTGACTTTC. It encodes CASHRVSGANVLTF.

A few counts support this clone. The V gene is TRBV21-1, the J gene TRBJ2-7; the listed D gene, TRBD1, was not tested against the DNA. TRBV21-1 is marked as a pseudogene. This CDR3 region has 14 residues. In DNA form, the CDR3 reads TGTGCCAGCAGCCCGACCGGGACAGTTAACGAGCAGTACTTC. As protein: CASSPTGTVNEQYF.

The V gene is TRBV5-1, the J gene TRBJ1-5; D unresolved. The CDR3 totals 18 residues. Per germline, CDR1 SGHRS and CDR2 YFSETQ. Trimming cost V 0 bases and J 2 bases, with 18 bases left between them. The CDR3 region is CASSLEPVGGLGNQPQHF. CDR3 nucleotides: TGCGCCAGCAGCTTGGAGCCCGTGGGCGGGCTCGGCAATCAGCCCCAGCATTTT. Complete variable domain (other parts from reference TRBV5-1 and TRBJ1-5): KAGVTQTPRYLIKTRGQQVTLSCSPISGHRSVSWYQQTPGQGLQFLFEYFSETQRNKGNFPGRFSGRQFSNSRSEMNVSTLELGDSALYLCASSLEPVGGLGNQPQHFGDGTRLSIL.

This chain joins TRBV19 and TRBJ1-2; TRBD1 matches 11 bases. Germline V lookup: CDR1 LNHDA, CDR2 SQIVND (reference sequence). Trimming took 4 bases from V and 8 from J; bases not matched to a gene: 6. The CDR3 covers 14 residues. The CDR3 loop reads CASSSWDRGKGYTF. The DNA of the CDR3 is TGTGCCAGTAGTAGCTGGGACAGGGGGAAGGGCTACACCTTC.

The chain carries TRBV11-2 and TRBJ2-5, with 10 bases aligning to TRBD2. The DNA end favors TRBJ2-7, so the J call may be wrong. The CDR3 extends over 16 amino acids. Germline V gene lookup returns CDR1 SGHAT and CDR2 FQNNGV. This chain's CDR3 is CASTSRVAGGKDEQYF. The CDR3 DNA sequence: TGTGCCAGCACCTCGAGGGTAGCGGGAGGAAAGGACGAGCAGTACTTC.

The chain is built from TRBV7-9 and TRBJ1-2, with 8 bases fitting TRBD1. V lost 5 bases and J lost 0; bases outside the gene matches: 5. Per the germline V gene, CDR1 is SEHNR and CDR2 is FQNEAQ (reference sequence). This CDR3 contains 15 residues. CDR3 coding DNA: TGTGCCAGCAGCGGACAGGGATCTTCTAACTATGGCTACACCTTC. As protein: CASSGQGSSNYGYTF.

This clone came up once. The CDR3 region has the DNA TGTGCCAGCTCTTCTCTAGCGGGGGGGCCGGGCGGCCAGTACTTC. Its protein product is CASSSLAGGPGGQYF. The gene calls are TRBV18 and TRBJ2-7, with 12 bases aligning to TRBD2. The V and J ends lost 6 bases and 10 bases, in that order; junction bases with no gene match: 13. The CDR3 runs to 15 residues. Germline V gene data show CDR1 as KGHSH and CDR2 as LQKENI.

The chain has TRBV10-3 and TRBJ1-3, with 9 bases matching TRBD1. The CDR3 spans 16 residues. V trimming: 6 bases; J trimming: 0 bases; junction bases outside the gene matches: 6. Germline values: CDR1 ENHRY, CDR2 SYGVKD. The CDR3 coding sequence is TGTGCCATCAGACCGGGACAGGGAATCTCTGGAAACACCATATATTTT. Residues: CAIRPGQGISGNTIYF.

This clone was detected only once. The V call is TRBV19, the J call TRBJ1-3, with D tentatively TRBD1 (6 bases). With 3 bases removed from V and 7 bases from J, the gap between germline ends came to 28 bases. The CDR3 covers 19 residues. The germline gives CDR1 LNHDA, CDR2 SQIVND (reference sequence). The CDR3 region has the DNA TGTGCCAGTAGTATTCAAGGCCCTCGAGGGGGGGCGAAAAGGAACACCATATATTTT. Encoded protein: CASSIQGPRGGAKRNTIYF.

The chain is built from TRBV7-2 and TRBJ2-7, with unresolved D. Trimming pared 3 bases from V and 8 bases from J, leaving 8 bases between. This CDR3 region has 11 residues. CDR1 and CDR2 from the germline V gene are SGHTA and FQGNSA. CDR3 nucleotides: TGTGCCAGCAGCTTGGCAGACAAGCAGTACTTC. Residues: CASSLADKQYF.

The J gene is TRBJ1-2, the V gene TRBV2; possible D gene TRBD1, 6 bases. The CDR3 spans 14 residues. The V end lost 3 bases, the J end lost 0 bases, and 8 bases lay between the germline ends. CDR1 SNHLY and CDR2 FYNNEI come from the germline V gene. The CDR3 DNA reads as TGTGCCAGCAGTGAGACAGGTTCTAACTATGGCTACACCTTC. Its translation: CASSETGSNYGYTF.

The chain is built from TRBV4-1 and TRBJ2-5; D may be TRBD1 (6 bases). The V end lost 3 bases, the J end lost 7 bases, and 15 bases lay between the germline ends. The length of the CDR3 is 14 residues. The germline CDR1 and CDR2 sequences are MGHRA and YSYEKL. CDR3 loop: CASSQGAWARTQYF. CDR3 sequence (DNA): TGCGCCAGCAGCCAGGGGGCTTGGGCACGGACCCAGTACTTC.

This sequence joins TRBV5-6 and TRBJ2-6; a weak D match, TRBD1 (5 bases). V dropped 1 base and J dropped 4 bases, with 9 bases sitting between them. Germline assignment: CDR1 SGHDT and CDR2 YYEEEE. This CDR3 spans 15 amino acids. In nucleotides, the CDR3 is TGTGCCAGCAGCTTGCTAGGGGCAGGGGCCAACGTCCTGACTTTC. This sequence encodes CASSLLGAGANVLTF.

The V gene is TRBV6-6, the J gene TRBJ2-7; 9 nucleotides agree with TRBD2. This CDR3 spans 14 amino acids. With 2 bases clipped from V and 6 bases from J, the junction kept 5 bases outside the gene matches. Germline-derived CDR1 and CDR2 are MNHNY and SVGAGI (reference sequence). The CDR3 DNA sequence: TGTGCCAGCAGTTACGGGCGGGGGGGCGGCGAGCAGTACTTC. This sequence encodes CASSYGRGGGEQYF.

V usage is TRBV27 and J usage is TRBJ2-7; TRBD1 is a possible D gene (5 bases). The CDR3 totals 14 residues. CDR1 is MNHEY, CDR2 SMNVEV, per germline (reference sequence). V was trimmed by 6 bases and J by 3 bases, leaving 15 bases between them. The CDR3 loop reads CASRSEQGGYEQYF. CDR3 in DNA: TGTGCCAGCAGAAGTGAGCAGGGTGGCTACGAGCAGTACTTC.

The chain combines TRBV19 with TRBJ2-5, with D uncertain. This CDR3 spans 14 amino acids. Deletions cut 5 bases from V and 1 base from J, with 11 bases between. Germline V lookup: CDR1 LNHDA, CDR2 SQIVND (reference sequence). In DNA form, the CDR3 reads TGTGCCAGTAGTGCTGCCCCAGGCCAAGAGACCCAGTACTTC. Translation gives CASSAAPGQETQYF.

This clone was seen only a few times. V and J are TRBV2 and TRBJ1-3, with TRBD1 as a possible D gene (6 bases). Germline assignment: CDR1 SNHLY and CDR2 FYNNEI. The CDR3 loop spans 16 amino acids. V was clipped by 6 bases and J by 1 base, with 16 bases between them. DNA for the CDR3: TGTGCCAGCAGAGAACCGACAGGTAGATCTGGAAACACCATATATTTT. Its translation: CASREPTGRSGNTIYF.

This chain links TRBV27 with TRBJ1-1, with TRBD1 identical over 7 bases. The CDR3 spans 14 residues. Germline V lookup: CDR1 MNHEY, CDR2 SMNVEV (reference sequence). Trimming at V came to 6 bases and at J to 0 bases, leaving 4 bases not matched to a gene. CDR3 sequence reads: CASRPGGVNTEAFF. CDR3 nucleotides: TGTGCCAGCAGACCAGGGGGAGTGAACACTGAAGCTTTCTTT.

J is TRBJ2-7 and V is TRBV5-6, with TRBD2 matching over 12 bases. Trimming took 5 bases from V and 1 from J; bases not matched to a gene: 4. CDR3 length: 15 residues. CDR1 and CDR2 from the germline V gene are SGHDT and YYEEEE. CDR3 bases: TGTGCCAGCAGGCCAACTAGCGGGAGGTCCTACGAGCAGTACTTC. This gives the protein CASRPTSGRSYEQYF.

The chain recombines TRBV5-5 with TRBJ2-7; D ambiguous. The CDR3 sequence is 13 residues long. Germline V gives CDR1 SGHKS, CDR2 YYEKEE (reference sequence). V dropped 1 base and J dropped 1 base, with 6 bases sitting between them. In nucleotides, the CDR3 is TGTGCCAGCAGCTTGACAGTTTCCTACGAGCAGTACTTC. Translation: CASSLTVSYEQYF. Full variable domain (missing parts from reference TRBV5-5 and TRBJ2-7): DAGVTQSPTHLIKTRGQQVTLRCSPISGHKSVSWYQQVLGQGPQFIFQYYEKEERGRGNFPDRFSARQFPNYSSELNVNALLLGDSALYLCASSLTVSYEQYFGPGTRLTVT.